This T cell receptor (beta chain) was profiled in a study of blood T cell repertoires in COVID-19 (dated by TCRdb to the early 2020s). About the full investigation: The collaborator samples originated in the United States, Italy and Spain and spanned the acute and convalescent phases of COVID-19. The repertoires were made available in a free public database intended to serve as a resource for research on the immune response to SARS-CoV-2. The sample metadata nearly always contained a de-identified subject ID, COVID-19 status, age in years and sex. The prospective study material was composed of cDNA or gDNA derived from T cells, B-cell-depleted T cells, or PBMCs. Where available, HLA class I and class II types were taken from metadata supplied by the sample provider and were not determined by assay-based typing. The samples were drawn from two sources: the first 160 participants of the ongoing ImmuneRACE study, and fewer than 1,500 subjects contributed by 6 global collaborators. Subjects who had been exposed to COVID-19, were actively infected with it, or had recovered from it provided the deeply sampled blood TCRbeta repertoires that made up the dataset. Study-level results and caveats: How much clinical and demographic metadata was included differed by source and by participant, and the metadata was provided uncurated.

The germline V and J ends show losses of 3 bases and 4 bases respectively, and no gene match explains 5 bases of the junction. The CDR3 sequence holds 15 residues, the cysteine and phenylalanine included. Left in the record is the CDR3 DNA by itself, 45 bases read in frame from the first base. The germline V gene sets CDR1 to ENHRY and CDR2 to SYGVKD. Enrolling through a virtual design, the prospective study's participants ranged in age from roughly 18 to 89 years and lived across 24 United States geographic areas. In the prospective study, cohorts were assigned on the basis of participant-reported clinical history obtained from a screening survey and a study questionnaire. For ImmuneRACE Cohort 3, a participant was defined as recovered based on two consecutive negative NP/OP PCR tests, clearance by a healthcare professional, or resolution of symptoms. Each participant in the prospective study had whole blood, serum and a nasopharyngeal or oropharyngeal swab collected by mobile phlebotomists. Additional blood draws and questionnaires over an approximately two-month period could optionally be provided by prospective study participants. Blood samples from the prospective study were shipped frozen or at room temperature prior to DNA extraction.

TCRbeta CDR3 regions were amplified from genomic DNA by means of the immunoSEQ Assay, a bias-controlled multiplex PCR. The paper's processing steps were these. Nucleated cell counts per sample were estimated from amplification of reference gene primers within the assay. To quantify the absolute abundance of each unique TCRbeta CDR3 rearrangement, sequence reads were collapsed and filtered. For each sample, productive Simpson clonality was calculated as the square root of Simpson's diversity index across productive rearrangements. The table comes from immuneACCESS by way of TCRdb, which keeps in-frame sequences with V and J called. Part of the clones is missing from these tables; in studies checked, under half for an unresolved V gene and the rest for unknown reasons. V and J calls and clone size are those listed in that table; D and trimming were worked out from the DNA. A total of under 200,000 clones appear in this sample, around 84% of them only once. The ten largest clones represent around 7.9% of the sample.

About this clone: This receptor's antigen is unknown. Per-base quality was not reported, and no clone a single base away is much larger than it.

The clonotype comes from a man aged 50-59 years who had recovered from COVID-19. This chain is built from TRBV10-3 and TRBJ2-7; TRBD2 lines up with 11 middle nucleotides. Sequencing was done on a sample of PBMCs or T cells enriched from blood (not recorded which). CDR3 sequence: CAISDLAGGGYEQYF. The nucleotide sequence reads TGTGCCATCAGTGATCTAGCGGGGGGCGGGTACGAGCAGTACTTC.